This TCR beta chain was sequenced during a study of Graves' ophthalmopathy and Graves' hyperthyroidism. Using RNA transcripts, the TCR beta CDR3 regions were amplified. RT-PCR with HTBI primers came first, then second-round multiplex PCR. TCRdb recomputed calls from the multiplex PCR reads with MiXCR, one row per CDR3 protein. The repertoire holds hundreds of thousands of distinct CDR3 sequences, with about 40% as singletons. Uncontrolled infections, pregnancy, lactation or other autoimmune diseases led to patient exclusion. This clonotype was detected only a few times. Its target is not known. CDR3 length equals 17 residues. Germline-derived CDR1 and CDR2 are SGHAT and FQNNGV. The V gene end was trimmed by 0 bases and the J gene end by 0 bases; junction bases not matched to a gene: 4. Study-level points and caveats: Ophthalmopathy progression was predicted by the model at 70.59% sensitivity and less than 80% specificity.

This receptor was identified in an adult man with Graves' ophthalmopathy. The chain links TRBV11-2 to TRBJ1-2, with TRBD1 identical over 10 bases. Sequencing was performed on peripheral blood. The CDR3 is CASSLERDRGPNYGYTF. The DNA of the CDR3 is TGTGCCAGCAGCTTAGAGAGGGACAGGGGACCTAACTATGGCTACACCTTC.